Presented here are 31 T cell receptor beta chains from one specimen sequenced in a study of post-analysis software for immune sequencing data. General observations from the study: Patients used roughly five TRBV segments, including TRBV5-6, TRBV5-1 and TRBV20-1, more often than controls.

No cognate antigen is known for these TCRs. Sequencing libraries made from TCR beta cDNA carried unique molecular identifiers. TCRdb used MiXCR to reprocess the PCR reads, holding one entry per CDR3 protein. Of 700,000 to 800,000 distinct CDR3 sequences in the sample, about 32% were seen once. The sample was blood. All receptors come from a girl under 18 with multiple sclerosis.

This chain's CDR3 is CASSQEFWTKGPETQFF. For the CDR3, the DNA is TGTGCCAGCAGCCAAGAATTCTGGACTAAAGGCCCAGAGACCCAGTTCTTC. This chain joins TRBV14 and TRBJ2-5; tentatively, D is TRBD2 (6 bases). The end of the DNA aligns better with TRBJ2-1, so the J call may be wrong. The CDR3 runs to 17 residues. In germline, CDR1 is SGHDN, CDR2 FVKESK.

The CDR3 loop reads CASSYSVQREGNEQFF. Written as DNA, the CDR3 is TGTGCCAGCAGTTACTCGGTCCAGCGGGAGGGCAATGAGCAGTTCTTC. This chain joins TRBV6-2 or TRBV6-3 and TRBJ2-1; 10 bases agree with TRBD2. CDR3 size: 16 residues. J lost 6 bases, V lost 0 bases, and 5 bases had no gene match. The germline gives CDR1 MNHEY, CDR2 SVGEGT.

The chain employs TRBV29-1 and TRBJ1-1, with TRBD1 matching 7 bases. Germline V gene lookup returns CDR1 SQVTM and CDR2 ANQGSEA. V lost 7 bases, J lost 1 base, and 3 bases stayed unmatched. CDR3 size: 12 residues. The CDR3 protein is CSAGDRNTEAFF. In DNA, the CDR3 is TGCAGCGCCGGGGACAGGAACACTGAAGCTTTCTTT.

CDR3 DNA sequence: TGTGCCAGCAGCCACATAGCGGGAGAGGGCACAGATACGCAGTATTTT. Its protein product is CASSHIAGEGTDTQYF. The chain combines TRBV28 with TRBJ2-3, with TRBD2 matching 9 bases. Germline V gene lookup returns CDR1 MDHEN and CDR2 SYDVKM. The CDR3 covers 16 residues. The V segment lost 6 bases and the J segment 1 base; nucleotides outside the gene matches: 8.

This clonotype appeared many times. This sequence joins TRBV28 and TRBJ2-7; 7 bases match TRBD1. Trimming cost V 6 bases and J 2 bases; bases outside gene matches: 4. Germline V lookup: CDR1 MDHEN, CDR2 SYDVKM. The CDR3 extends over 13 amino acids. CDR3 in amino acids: CASRGDRTYEQYF. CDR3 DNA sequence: TGTGCCAGCAGGGGGGACAGAACCTACGAGCAGTACTTC.

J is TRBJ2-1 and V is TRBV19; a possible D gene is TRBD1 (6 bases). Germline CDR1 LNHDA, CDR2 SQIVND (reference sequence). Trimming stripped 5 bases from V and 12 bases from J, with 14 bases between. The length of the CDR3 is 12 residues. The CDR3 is CASSPGSRGQFF. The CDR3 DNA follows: TGTGCCAGTAGTCCCGGATCCAGGGGGCAGTTCTTC.

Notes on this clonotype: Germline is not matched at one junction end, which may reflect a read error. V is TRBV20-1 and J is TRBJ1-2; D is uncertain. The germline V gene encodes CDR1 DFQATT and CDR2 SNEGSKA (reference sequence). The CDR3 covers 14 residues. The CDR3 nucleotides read TGCAGTACTAGCTTGCCAGTTCGGAACTATGGCTACACCTTC. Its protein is CSTSLPVRNYGYTF.

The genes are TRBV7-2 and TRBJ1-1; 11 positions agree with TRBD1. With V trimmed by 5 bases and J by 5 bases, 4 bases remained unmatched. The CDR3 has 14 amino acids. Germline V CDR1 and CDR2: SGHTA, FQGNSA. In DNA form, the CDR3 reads TGTGCCAGCAGCGGACAGGGGGCGTGGACTGAAGCTTTCTTT. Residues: CASSGQGAWTEAFF.

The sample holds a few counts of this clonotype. The CDR3 DNA is TGTGCCAGCAGCCTTTTTGCCACAGATACGCAGTATTTT. Translated: CASSLFATDTQYF. This sequence joins TRBV11-3 and TRBJ2-3; no reliable D call. The germline gives CDR1 SGHNT, CDR2 YENEEA. Trimming took off 5 bases at V and 2 bases at J, with 8 bases between the two ends. The CDR3 contains 13 residues.

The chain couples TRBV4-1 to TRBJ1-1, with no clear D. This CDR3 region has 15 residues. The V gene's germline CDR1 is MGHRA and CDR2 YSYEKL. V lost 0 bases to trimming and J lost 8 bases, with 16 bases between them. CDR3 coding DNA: TGCGCCAGCAGCCAAGATCGTAACGGTAAGGTGGAAGCTTTCTTT. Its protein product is CASSQDRNGKVEAFF.

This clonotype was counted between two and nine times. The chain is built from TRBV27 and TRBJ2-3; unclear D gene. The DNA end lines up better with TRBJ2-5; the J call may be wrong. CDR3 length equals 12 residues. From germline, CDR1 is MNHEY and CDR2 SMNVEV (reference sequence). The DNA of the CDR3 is TGTGCCAGCAGCCGACCATTAGGGACCCAGTACTTC. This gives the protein CASSRPLGTQYF.

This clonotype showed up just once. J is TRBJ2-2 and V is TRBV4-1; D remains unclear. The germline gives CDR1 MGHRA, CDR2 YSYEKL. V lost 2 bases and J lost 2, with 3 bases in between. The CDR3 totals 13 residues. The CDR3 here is CASSQLNTGELFF. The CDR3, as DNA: TGCGCCAGCAGCCAACTAAACACCGGGGAGCTGTTTTTT.

CDR3 DNA sequence: TGTGCCAGCAGCGGCAAATCCGGCACCGGGGAGCTGTTTTTT. Translating gives CASSGKSGTGELFF. The chain joins TRBV3-1 to TRBJ2-2; D ambiguous. Trimming left V 5 bases short and J 4 bases short, with 11 bases between. This CDR3 is built from 14 residues. The germline gives CDR1 LGHDT, CDR2 YNNKEL (reference sequence).

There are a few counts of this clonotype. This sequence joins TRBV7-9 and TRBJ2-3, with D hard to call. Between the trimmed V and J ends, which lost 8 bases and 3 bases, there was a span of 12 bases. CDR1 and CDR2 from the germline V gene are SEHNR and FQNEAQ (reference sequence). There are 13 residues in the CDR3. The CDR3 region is CASGEPRTDTQYF. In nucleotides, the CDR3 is TGTGCCAGCGGAGAGCCGAGGACAGATACGCAGTATTTT.

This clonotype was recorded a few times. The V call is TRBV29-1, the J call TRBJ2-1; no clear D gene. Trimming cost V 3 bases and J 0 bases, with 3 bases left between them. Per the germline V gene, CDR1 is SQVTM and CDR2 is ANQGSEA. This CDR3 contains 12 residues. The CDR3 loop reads CSVDTSYNEQFF. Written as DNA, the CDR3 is TGCAGCGTTGACACCTCCTACAATGAGCAGTTCTTC.

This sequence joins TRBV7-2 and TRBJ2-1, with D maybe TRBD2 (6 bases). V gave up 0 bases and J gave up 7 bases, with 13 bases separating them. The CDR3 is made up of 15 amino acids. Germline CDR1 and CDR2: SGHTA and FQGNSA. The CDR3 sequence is CASSLAPGVGNEQFF. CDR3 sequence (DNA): TGTGCCAGCAGCTTAGCGCCGGGAGTGGGGAATGAGCAGTTCTTC.

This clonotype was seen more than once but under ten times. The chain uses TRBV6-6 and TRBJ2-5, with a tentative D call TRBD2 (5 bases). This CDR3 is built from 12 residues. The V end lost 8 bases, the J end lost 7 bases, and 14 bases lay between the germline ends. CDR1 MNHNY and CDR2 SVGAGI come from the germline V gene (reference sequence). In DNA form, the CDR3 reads TGTGCCAGCCTAGACCCGGGGTGGACCCAGTACTTC. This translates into CASLDPGWTQYF.

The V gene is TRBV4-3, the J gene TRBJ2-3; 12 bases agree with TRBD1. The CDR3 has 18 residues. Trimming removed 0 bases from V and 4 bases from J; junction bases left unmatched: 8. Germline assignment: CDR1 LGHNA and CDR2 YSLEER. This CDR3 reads CASSQDPGTGGLPDTQYF. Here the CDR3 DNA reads TGCGCCAGCAGCCAAGATCCCGGGACAGGGGGCCTCCCAGATACGCAGTATTTT.

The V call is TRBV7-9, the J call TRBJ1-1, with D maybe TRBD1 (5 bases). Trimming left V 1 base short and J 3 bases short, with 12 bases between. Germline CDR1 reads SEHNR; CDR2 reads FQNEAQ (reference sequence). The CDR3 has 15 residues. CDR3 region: CASSLVAGLDTEAFF. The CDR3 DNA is TGTGCCAGCAGCTTAGTGGCAGGGCTTGACACTGAAGCTTTCTTT.

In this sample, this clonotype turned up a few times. The CDR3 region has the DNA TGTGCCAGCAGCCGGACCCTAGCGGGAGGGGCTACCTCCGAGCAGTACTTC. Protein product: CASSRTLAGGATSEQYF. The chain is built from TRBV7-2 and TRBJ2-7; 12 bases agree with TRBD2. The CDR3 length is 17 residues. Germline V gene lookup returns CDR1 SGHTA and CDR2 FQGNSA. Losses at the gene ends were 5 bases for V and 6 bases for J; bases not matched to a gene: 14.

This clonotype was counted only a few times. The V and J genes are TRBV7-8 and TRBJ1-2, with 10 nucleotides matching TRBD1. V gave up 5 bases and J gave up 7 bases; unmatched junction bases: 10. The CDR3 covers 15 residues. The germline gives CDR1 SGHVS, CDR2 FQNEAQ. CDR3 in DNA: TGTGCCAGCAGCACCCGGGACAGGGGAAAACCTGGCTACACCTTC. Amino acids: CASSTRDRGKPGYTF. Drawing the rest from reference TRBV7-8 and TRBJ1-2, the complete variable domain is GAGVSQSPRYKVAKRGQDVALRCDPISGHVSLFWYQQALGQGPEFLTYFQNEAQLDKSGLPSDRFFAERPEGSVSTLKIQRTQQEDSAVYLCASSTRDRGKPGYTFGSGTRLTVV.

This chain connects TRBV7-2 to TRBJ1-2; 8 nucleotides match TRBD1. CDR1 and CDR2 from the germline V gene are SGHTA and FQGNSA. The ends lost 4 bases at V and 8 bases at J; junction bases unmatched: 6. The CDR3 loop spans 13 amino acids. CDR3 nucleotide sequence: TGTGCCAGCAGCTCGACAGGGGCGGGGGGCTACACCTTC. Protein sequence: CASSSTGAGGYTF.

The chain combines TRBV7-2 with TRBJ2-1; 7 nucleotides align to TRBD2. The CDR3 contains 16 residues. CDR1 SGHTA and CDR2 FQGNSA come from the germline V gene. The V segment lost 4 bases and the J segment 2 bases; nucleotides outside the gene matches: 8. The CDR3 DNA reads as TGTGCCAGCAGCTACACTAGCGAGGGTGCCTACAATGAGCAGTTCTTC. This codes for CASSYTSEGAYNEQFF.

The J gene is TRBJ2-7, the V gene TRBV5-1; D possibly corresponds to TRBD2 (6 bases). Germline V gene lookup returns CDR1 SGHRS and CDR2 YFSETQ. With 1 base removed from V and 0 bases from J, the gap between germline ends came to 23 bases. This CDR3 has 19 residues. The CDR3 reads CASSLSVGIPSAHSYEQYF. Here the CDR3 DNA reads TGCGCCAGCAGCTTGTCCGTCGGAATTCCTAGCGCCCACTCCTACGAGCAGTACTTC.

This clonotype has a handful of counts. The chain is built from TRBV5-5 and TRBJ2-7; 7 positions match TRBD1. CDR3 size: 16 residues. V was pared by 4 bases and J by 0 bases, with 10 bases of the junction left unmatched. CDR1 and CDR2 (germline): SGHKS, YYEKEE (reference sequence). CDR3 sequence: CASSPRQGGNSYEQYF. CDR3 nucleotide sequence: TGTGCCAGCAGCCCCCGACAGGGCGGAAACTCCTACGAGCAGTACTTC.

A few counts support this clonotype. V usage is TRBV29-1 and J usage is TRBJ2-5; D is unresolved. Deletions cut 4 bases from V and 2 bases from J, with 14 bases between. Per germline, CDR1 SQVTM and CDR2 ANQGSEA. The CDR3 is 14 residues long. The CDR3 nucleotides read TGCAGCGTTGCGCTTGGCGGAACTCAAGAGACCCAGTACTTC. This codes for CSVALGGTQETQYF.

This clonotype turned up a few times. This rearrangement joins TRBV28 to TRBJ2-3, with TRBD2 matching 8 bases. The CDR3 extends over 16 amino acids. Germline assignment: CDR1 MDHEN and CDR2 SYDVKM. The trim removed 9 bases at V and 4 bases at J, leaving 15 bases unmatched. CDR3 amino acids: CASPPAAGAGADTQYF. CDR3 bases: TGTGCCAGTCCCCCCGCTGCCGGAGCGGGAGCAGATACGCAGTATTTT. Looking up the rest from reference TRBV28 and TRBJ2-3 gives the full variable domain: DVKVTQSSRYLVKRTGEKVFLECVQDMDHENMFWYRQDPGLGLRLIYFSYDVKMKEKGDIPEGYSVSREKKERFSLILESASTNQTSMYLCASPPAAGAGADTQYFGPGTRLTVL.

In DNA form, the CDR3 reads TGCAGTGCTAGGCTACTAGCGGGGAGGTTGTATTTT. It codes for CSARLLAGRLYF. The genes are TRBV20-1 and TRBJ2-3, with 10 bases identical to TRBD2. The J segment lost 14 bases and the V segment lost 3 bases, leaving 8 bases of the junction unmatched. CDR3 length equals 12 residues. Germline CDR1 and CDR2: DFQATT and SNEGSKA (reference sequence).

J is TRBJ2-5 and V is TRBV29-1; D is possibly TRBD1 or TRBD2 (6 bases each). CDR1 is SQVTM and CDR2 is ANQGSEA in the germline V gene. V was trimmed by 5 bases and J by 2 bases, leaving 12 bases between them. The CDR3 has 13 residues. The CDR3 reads CSVRGPGQETQYF. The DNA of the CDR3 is TGCAGCGTTCGGGGGCCCGGTCAAGAGACCCAGTACTTC. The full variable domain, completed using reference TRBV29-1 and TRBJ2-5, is SAVISQKPSRDICQRGTSLTIQCQVDSQVTMMFWYRQQPGQSLTLIATANQGSEATYESGFVIDKFPISRPNLTFSTLTVSNMSPEDSSIYLCSVRGPGQETQYFGPGTRLLVL.

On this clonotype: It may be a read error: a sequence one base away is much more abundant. CDR3 in amino acids: CAGSIGRSNYGYTF. CDR3 bases: TGCGCCGGCAGTATCGGGAGATCGAACTATGGCTACACCTTC. The chain combines TRBV10-2 with TRBJ1-2, with D hard to call. Germline CDR1 reads WSHSY; CDR2 reads SAAADI. The CDR3 covers 14 residues.

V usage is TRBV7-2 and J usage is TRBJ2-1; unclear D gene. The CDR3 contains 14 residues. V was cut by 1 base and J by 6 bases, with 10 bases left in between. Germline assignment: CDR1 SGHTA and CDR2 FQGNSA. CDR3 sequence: CASSLGSGGNEQFF. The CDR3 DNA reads TGTGCCAGCAGCTTAGGATCGGGTGGCAATGAGCAGTTCTTC.